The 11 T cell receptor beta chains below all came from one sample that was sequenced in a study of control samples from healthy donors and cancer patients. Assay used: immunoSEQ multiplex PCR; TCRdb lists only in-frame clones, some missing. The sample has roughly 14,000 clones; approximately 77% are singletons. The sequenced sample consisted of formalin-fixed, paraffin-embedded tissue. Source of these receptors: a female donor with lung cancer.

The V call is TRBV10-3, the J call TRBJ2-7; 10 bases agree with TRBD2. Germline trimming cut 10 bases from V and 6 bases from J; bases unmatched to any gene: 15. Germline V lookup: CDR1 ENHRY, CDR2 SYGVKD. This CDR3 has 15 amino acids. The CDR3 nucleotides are TGTGCCACCGGATATAAGCGGGAGGGCGGGGGCGAGCAGTACTTC. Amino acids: CATGYKREGGGEQYF.

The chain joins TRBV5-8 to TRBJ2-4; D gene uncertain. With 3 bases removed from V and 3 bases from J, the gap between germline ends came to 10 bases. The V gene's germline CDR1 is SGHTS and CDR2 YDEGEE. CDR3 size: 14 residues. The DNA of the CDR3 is TGTGCCAGCAGCTCTCTAGGTCTCAAAAACATTCAGTACTTC. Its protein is CASSSLGLKNIQYF.

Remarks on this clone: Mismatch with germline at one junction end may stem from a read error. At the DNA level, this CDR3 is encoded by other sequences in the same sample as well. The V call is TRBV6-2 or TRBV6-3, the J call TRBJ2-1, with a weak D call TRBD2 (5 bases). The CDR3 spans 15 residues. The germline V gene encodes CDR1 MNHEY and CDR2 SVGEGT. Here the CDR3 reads CASSYGSINQDEQFF. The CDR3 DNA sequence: TGTGCCAGCAGTTACGGGAGTATAAATCAGGATGAGCAATTCTTC.

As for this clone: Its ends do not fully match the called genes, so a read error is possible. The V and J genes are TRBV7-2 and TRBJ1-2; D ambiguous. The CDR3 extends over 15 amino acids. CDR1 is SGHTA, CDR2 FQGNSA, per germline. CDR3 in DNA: TGTGCCAGCAGTTTAGCTTTTCGGACGGCCTATGGCTACACCTTC. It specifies CASSLAFRTAYGYTF.

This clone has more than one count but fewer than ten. CDR3: CASSLQTSGRSGANVLTF. The CDR3, as DNA: TGTGCCAGCAGCCTCCAGACTAGCGGGAGGTCTGGGGCCAACGTCCTGACTTTC. The chain uses TRBV9 and TRBJ2-6, with TRBD2 matching 13 bases. Per germline, CDR1 SGDLS and CDR2 YYNGEE. There are 18 residues in the CDR3. Losses at the gene ends were 4 bases for V and 1 base for J; bases not matched to a gene: 5.

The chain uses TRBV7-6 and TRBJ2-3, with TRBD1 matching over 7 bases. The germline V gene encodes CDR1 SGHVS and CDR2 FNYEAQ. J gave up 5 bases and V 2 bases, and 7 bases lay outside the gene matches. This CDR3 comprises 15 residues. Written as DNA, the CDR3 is TGTGCCAGCAGCTTAAGGACAGGAGCAGAAGATACGCAGTATTTT. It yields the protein CASSLRTGAEDTQYF.

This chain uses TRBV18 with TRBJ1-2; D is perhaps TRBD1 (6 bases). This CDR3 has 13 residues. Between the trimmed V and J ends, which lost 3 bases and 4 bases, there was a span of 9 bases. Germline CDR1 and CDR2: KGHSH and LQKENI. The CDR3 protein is CASSPPTGYGYTF. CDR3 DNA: TGTGCCAGCTCACCCCCGACAGGCTATGGCTACACCTTC.

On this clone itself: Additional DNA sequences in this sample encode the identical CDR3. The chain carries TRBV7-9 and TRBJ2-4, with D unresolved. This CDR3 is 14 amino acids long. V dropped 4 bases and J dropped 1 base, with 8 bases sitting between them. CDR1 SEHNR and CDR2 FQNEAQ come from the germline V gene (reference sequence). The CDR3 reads CASSSFEAKNIQYF. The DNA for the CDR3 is TGTGCCAGCAGCTCCTTCGAGGCCAAAAACATTCAGTACTTC.

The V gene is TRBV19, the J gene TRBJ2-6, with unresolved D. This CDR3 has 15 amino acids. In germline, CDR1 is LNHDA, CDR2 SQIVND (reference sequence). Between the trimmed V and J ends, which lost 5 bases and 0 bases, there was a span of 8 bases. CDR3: CASSFGVSGANVLTF. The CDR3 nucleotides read TGTGCCAGTAGTTTTGGGGTCTCTGGGGCCAACGTCCTGACTTTC.

The CDR3 sequence: CASSPGTGGSNEQYF. The CDR3 DNA follows: TGTGCCAGCAGCCCAGGGACAGGGGGTTCTAACGAGCAGTACTTC. The chain uses TRBV11-2 and TRBJ2-7, with 11 bases aligning to TRBD1. The V gene end was trimmed by 5 bases and the J gene end by 5 bases; junction bases not matched to a gene: 8. The CDR3 consists of 15 residues. Germline V CDR1 and CDR2: SGHAT, FQNNGV.

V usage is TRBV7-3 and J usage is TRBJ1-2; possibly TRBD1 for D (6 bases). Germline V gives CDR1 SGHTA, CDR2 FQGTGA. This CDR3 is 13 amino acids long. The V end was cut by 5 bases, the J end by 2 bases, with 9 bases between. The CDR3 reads CASSVDRNYGYTF. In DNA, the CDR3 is TGTGCCAGCAGCGTTGACAGGAACTATGGCTACACCTTC.